The entry below gives a single T cell receptor beta chain sequence along with its context. Its antigen is still unknown. A read error is possible here, since a much larger clone lies one base away. The CDR3 loop spans 14 amino acids. The ends were cut back, 6 bases at V and 6 bases at J, with 15 bases in the middle. This sample stems from a study of blood T cells in healthy people across ages. A second PCR of 7 to 11 cycles used a sample-barcoded 5' primer and a J-beta primer mix. Paired-end reads containing CDR3 totaled no fewer than 3 million for each sample. One entry per CDR3 protein results from TCRdb running MiXCR on the 5' RACE reads. Here the sample spans 1.2 million to 1.5 million distinct CDR3 sequences, roughly 59% being singletons. General study points: Unsorted PBMC material precluded a definitive naive versus antigen-experienced comparison. Shifts in expanded clonotypes may have been confounded by donor CMV status, which was unknown.

Sequencing was performed on blood. V is TRBV12-3 or TRBV12-4 and J is TRBJ1-5, with unresolved D. The TCR originated in a man between 18 and 29 years old in good health. The DNA of the CDR3 is TGTGCCAGCAGCCGGGAGAGGGCAGGTCAGCCCCAGCATTTT. Amino acids: CASSRERAGQPQHF.